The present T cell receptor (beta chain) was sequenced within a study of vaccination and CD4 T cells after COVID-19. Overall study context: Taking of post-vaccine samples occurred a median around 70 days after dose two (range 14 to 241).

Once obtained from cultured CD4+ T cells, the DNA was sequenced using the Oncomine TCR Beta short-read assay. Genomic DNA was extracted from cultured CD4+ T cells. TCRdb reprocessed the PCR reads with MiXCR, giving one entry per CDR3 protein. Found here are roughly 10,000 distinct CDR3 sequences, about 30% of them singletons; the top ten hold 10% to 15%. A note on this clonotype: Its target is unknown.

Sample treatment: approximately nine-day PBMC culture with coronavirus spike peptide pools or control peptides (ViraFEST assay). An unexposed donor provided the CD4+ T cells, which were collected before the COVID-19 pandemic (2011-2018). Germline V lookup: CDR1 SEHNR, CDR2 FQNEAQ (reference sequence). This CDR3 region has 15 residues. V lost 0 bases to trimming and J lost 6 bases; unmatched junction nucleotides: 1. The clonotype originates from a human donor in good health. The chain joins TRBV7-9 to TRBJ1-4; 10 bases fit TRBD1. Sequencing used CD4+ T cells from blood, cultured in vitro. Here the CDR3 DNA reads TGTGCCAGCAGCTTAGCGGGACAGGGGTATGAAAAACTGTTTTTT. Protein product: CASSLAGQGYEKLFF.